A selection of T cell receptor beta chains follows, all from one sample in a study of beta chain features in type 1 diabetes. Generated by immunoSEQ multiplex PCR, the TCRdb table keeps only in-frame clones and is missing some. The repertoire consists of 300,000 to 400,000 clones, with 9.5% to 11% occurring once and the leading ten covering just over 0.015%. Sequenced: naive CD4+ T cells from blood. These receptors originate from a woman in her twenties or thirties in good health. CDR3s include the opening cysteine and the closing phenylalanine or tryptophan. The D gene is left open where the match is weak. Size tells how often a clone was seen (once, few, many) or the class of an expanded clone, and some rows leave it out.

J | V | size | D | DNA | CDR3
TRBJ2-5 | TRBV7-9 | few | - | TGTGCCAGCAGCCCAGGGTGGGCGGGACGAGAGACCCAGTACTTC | CASSPGWAGRETQYF
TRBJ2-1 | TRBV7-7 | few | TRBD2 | TGTGCTAGCAGCTCAGGGACTAGCGGGCAAGATGAGCAGTTCTTC | CASSSGTSGQDEQFF
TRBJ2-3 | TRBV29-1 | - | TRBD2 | TGCAGCGTTGACCTTAGCGGGAGAGGGACGCAGTATTTT | CSVDLSGRGTQYF
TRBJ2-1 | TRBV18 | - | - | TGTGCCAGCTCACCACCTCGGGGAAATGAGCAGTTCTTC | CASSPPRGNEQFF
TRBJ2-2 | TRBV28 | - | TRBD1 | TGTGCCAGCACTCGACAGGGGTACACCGGGGAGCTGTTTTTT | CASTRQGYTGELFF
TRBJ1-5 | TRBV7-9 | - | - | TGTGCCAGCAGCTTGGAGGGGATCGGCAATCAGCCCCAGCATTTT | CASSLEGIGNQPQHF
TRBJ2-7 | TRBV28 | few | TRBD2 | TGTGCCAGCAGTCGGACTAGCGGGGCCACCGTCTACGAGCAGTACTTC | CASSRTSGATVYEQYF
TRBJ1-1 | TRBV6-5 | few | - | TGTGCCAGCAGTTATTTAGTGAACACTGAAGCTTTCTTT | CASSYLVNTEAFF
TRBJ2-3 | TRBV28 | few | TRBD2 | TGTGCCATGCCGGGCGGGAGAGATACGCAGTATTTT | CAMPGGRDTQYF
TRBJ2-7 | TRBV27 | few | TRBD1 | TGTGCCAGCAGTCCCGGGACAGGGATCCACGAGCAGTACTTC | CASSPGTGIHEQYF
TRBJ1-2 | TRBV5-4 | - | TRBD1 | TGTGCCAGCAGCGGCGGGACAGCCCAAGGGCGCACCTTC | CASSGGTAQGRTF
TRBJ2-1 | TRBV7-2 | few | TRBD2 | TGTGCCAGCAGCTTCACTAGCGGCTCCTACAATGAGCAGTTCTTC | CASSFTSGSYNEQFF
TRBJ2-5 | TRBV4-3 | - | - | TGCGCCAGCAGCCGCGTACAGGGGAGGAGCCAAGAGACCCAGTACTTC | CASSRVQGRSQETQYF
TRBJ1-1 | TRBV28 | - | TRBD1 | TGTGCCAGCAGTGTCACAGGGGGCAACACTGAAGCTTTCTTT | CASSVTGGNTEAFF
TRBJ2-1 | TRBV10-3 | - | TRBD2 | TGTGCCATCGGGACTAGCGGAGGAAATGAGCAGTTCTTC | CAIGTSGGNEQFF
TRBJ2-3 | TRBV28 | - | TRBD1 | TGTGCCAGCACCCTAGCAGGGACAGGGGGCACAGATACGCAGTATTTT | CASTLAGTGGTDTQYF
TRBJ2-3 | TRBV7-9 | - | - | TGTGCCAGCAGCTTAGTGGCTAGTTCAGATACGCAGTATTTT | CASSLVASSDTQYF
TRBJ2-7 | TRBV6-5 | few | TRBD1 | TGTGCCAGCAAACCGGGACAGGGGGCTCGGGAGCAGTACTTC | CASKPGQGAREQYF
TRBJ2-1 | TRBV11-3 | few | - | TGTGCCAGCAGCTTAGCTGGAGGACCGCAGTTCTTC | CASSLAGGPQFF
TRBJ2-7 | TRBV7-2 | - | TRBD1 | TGTGCCAGCAGACGGACAGGGGGCACACCACAGCAGTACTTC | CASRRTGGTPQQYF
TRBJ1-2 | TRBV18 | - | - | TGTGCCAGCTCAACCCTTGACCGGGGTGGTGGCTACACCTTC | CASSTLDRGGGYTF
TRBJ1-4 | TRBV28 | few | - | TGTGCCAGCAGAACGGAGGGAAAACTGTTTTTT | CASRTEGKLFF
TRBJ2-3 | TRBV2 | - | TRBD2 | TGTGCCAGCAGTGAACAGGGACTAGCGCACACAGATACGCAGTATTTT | CASSEQGLAHTDTQYF
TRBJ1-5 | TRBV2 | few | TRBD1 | TGTGCCAGCAGTGCTGTGACAGGGGGTGGCGATCAGCCCCAGCATTTT | CASSAVTGGGDQPQHF
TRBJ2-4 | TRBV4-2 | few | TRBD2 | TGTGCCAGCAGCACGGGACTAGCGGAAAGAGCCAAAAACATTCAGTACTTC | CASSTGLAERAKNIQYF
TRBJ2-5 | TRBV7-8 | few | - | TGTGCCAGCAGCTTAGTATTGCCAGGAAAGTACCAAGAGACCCAGTACTTC | CASSLVLPGKYQETQYF